The clone carrying this T cell receptor beta chain was counted only a few times. Time point noted: newly diagnosed GD, antithyroid drugs for less than 3 months. Generation of the TCR library employed RNA extracted from PBMCs. This sample was taken from a study of regulatory T cells in long-lasting Graves disease. iRepertoire HTBI primers and Arm-PCR of CDR3 regions built TCR beta libraries. In TCRdb, the multiplex PCR reads were re-called with MiXCR into one record per CDR3 protein. This table holds roughly 220,000 distinct CDR3 sequences, around 19% found once. The sample in question was peripheral blood mononuclear cells (PBMCs), obtained at new diagnosis, from a patient treated with antithyroid drugs. This sequence was found in a female donor with Graves disease.

This CDR3 reads CASSFEGPYEQYF. CDR3 sequence (DNA): TGTGCCAGCAGCTTTGAGGGCCCCTACGAGCAGTACTTC. V and J are TRBV7-9 and TRBJ2-7; D is perhaps TRBD2 (5 bases). Germline V gene lookup returns CDR1 SEHNR and CDR2 FQNEAQ (reference sequence). This CDR3 spans 13 amino acids. V was trimmed by 3 bases and J by 2 bases, leaving 8 bases between them.